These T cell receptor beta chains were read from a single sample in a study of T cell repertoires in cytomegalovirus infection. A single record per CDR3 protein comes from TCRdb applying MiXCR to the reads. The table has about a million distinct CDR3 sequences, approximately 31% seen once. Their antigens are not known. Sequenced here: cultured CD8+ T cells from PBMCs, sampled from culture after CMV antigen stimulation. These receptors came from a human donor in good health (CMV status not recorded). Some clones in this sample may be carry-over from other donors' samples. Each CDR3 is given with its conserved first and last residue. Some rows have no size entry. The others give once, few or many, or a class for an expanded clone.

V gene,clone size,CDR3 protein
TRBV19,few,CASRSLGPLDEQFF
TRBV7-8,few,CASSLAPGIYEQYF
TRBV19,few,CASSSGRFNEQFF
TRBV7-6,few,CASSSNDRAGKLFF
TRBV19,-,CASSHVEGTEAFF
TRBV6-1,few,CASMGGAVEKLFF
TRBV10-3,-,CAISESAGGTDTQYF
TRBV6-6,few,CASVDRGYEQYF
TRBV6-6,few,CASSTPTTGLAGELFF
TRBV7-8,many,CASSLGVGYEQYF